The 22 T cell receptor beta chains reported below all come from one sample, sequenced in a study of a mutant IDH1 vaccine in newly diagnosed glioma. Time point of the sample: baseline, week 1 (first vaccination visit). The treatment: pre-vaccination baseline after standard-of-care therapy. TCRdb's table, derived via immunoSEQ multiplex PCR, lists solely in-frame clones and lacks some. The sample yields about 88,000 clones, roughly 87% seen once. The sequencing used PBMCs, collected from a glioma patient treated with radiotherapy, temozolomide or both. The receptor set was obtained from a man aged 40-49 years with glioma. Some clones in this sample may be carry-over from other donors' samples.

The chain uses TRBV6-1 and TRBJ2-1; 11 bases are a match to TRBD2. Germline CDR1 MNHNS, CDR2 SASEGT. CDR3 length: 13 residues. V was pared by 10 bases and J by 4 bases, with 3 bases of the junction left unmatched. Here the CDR3 reads CATLAGGYNEQFF. The CDR3 DNA reads TGTGCCACCTTAGCGGGGGGGTACAATGAGCAGTTCTTC.

The rearrangement joins TRBV13 to TRBJ2-4; 7 bases are a match to TRBD1. The CDR3 contains 15 residues. The germline V gene encodes CDR1 PRHDT and CDR2 FYEKMQ (reference sequence). The trim removed 5 bases at V and 1 base at J, leaving 5 bases unmatched. Here the CDR3 reads CASSRTDRAKNIQYF. The CDR3 DNA sequence: TGTGCCAGCAGCCGGACGGACAGGGCCAAAAACATTCAGTACTTC.

The rearrangement links TRBV10-3 to TRBJ1-3; D perhaps matches TRBD1 (6 bases). Germline-derived CDR1 and CDR2 are ENHRY and SYGVKD. CDR3 length: 16 amino acids. With 4 bases removed from V and 0 bases from J, the gap between germline ends came to 13 bases. CDR3 region: CAISVGQGSSGNTIYF. CDR3 sequence (DNA): TGTGCCATCAGTGTGGGGCAGGGGAGCTCTGGAAACACCATATATTTT.

The CDR3 DNA sequence: TGCGCCAGCAGCCAAGATCCAGCGGTGAGCTCCTACAATGAGCAGTTCTTC. It codes for CASSQDPAVSSYNEQFF. V usage is TRBV4-1 and J usage is TRBJ2-1; D possibly corresponds to TRBD2 (5 bases). The CDR3 consists of 17 residues. V was cut by 0 bases and J by 0 bases, with 12 bases left in between. Germline assignment: CDR1 MGHRA and CDR2 YSYEKL.

This chain links TRBV20-1 with TRBJ1-2; perhaps TRBD1 as D (6 bases). Trimming pared 6 bases from V and 8 bases from J, leaving 13 bases between. This CDR3 is built from 11 residues. From germline, CDR1 is DFQATT and CDR2 SNEGSKA (reference sequence). In DNA form, the CDR3 reads TGCAGTGCCTCCGACAGGTACGGCTACACCTTC. Protein product: CSASDRYGYTF.

V gene TRBV15 combines with J gene TRBJ2-1, with 8 nucleotides matching TRBD2. Per the germline V gene, CDR1 is LNHNV and CDR2 is YYDKDF (reference sequence). The ends lost 4 bases at V and 9 bases at J; junction bases unmatched: 11. There are 15 residues in the CDR3. CDR3 coding DNA: TGTGCCACCAGCATCGACGTAGCGGGGTTCAGTGAGCAGTTCTTC. Encoded protein: CATSIDVAGFSEQFF.

The chain couples TRBV7-9 to TRBJ1-1; D is perhaps TRBD1 (5 bases). From germline, CDR1 is SEHNR and CDR2 FQNEAQ (reference sequence). The CDR3 runs 11 residues. Trimming pared 3 bases from V and 10 bases from J, leaving 9 bases between. CDR3 in amino acids: CASSFQGGAFF. As DNA, the CDR3 is TGTGCCAGCAGCTTCCAGGGCGGAGCTTTCTTT. The entire variable domain, with the rest obtained from reference TRBV7-9 and TRBJ1-1, is as follows: DTGVSQNPRHKITKRGQNVTFRCDPISEHNRLYWYRQTLGQGPEFLTYFQNEAQLEKSRLLSDRFSAERPKGSFSTLEIQRTEQGDSAMYLCASSFQGGAFFGQGTRLTVV.

The chain joins TRBV29-1 to TRBJ1-2; 9 bases map to TRBD1. With V trimmed by 5 bases and J by 6 bases, 7 bases remained unmatched. Germline CDR1 and CDR2: SQVTM and ANQGSEA. The CDR3 consists of 13 residues. The DNA of the CDR3 is TGCAGCGTTAACCGGGACAGGGAGGATGGCTACACCTTC. This gives the protein CSVNRDREDGYTF.

The J gene is TRBJ1-1, the V gene TRBV27; no clear D. The germline CDR1 and CDR2 sequences are MNHEY and SMNVEV (reference sequence). V was cut by 2 bases and J by 2 bases, with 6 bases left in between. The CDR3 is made up of 13 amino acids. The chain's CDR3 is CASSLVVNTEAFF. The CDR3 nucleotides are TGTGCCAGCAGTTTAGTGGTAAACACTGAAGCTTTCTTT.

The V gene is TRBV2, the J gene TRBJ1-1; possibly TRBD1 for D (6 bases). Germline V gene lookup returns CDR1 SNHLY and CDR2 FYNNEI. This CDR3 has 14 residues. The V gene lost 6 bases and the J gene lost 4 bases, with 15 bases spanning the gap. CDR3 region: CASREQGSLTEAFF. The DNA of the CDR3 is TGTGCCAGCAGAGAACAGGGTTCCCTCACTGAAGCTTTCTTT. Full variable domain (outside the CDR3, taken from reference TRBV2 and TRBJ1-1): EPEVTQTPSHQVTQMGQEVILRCVPISNHLYFYWYRQILGQKVEFLVSFYNNEISEKSEIFDDQFSVERPDGSNFTLKIRSTKLEDSAMYFCASREQGSLTEAFFGQGTRLTVV.

The V and J genes are TRBV6-1 and TRBJ2-7; TRBD2 is a possible D gene (6 bases). The CDR3 runs to 15 residues. Germline-derived CDR1 and CDR2 are MNHNS and SASEGT. Trimming pared 0 bases from V and 3 bases from J, leaving 12 bases between. In DNA, the CDR3 is TGTGCCAGCAGTGAAGCGGAGGGAACCCACTACGAGCAGTACTTC. Residues: CASSEAEGTHYEQYF.

J is TRBJ2-1 and V is TRBV6-1; weak D call: TRBD1 (6 bases). Germline V gene lookup returns CDR1 MNHNS and CDR2 SASEGT. The V end was cut by 5 bases, the J end by 4 bases, with 15 bases between. The CDR3 runs to 15 residues. In DNA form, the CDR3 reads TGTGCCAGCAGTCACCGGGACACGGAATACAATGAGCAGTTCTTC. The encoded protein is CASSHRDTEYNEQFF.

This sequence joins TRBV7-9 and TRBJ2-1; TRBD2 is a possible D gene (5 bases). V was shortened by 4 bases and J by 10 bases, with 29 bases between the two germline ends. The CDR3 spans 18 residues. CDR1 is SEHNR and CDR2 is FQNEAQ in the germline V gene (reference sequence). CDR3 region: CASSSGGAVWGASWEQFF. The CDR3 nucleotides are TGTGCCAGCAGCTCGGGTGGCGCGGTCTGGGGAGCTTCCTGGGAGCAGTTCTTC.

This chain links TRBV11-2 with TRBJ2-7, with D perhaps assigned TRBD1 or TRBD2 (5 bases each). Germline V gene sequence: CDR1 SGHAT, CDR2 FQNNGV. The CDR3 is 15 amino acids. Trimming removed 6 bases from V and 3 bases from J, with 18 bases in between. CDR3 amino acids: CASRTLRGVLYEQYF. CDR3 coding DNA: TGTGCCAGCAGGACTCTTCGAGGGGTACTCTACGAGCAGTACTTC.

The chain links TRBV10-3 to TRBJ2-7, with D uncertain. This CDR3 contains 14 residues. Trimming pared 4 bases from V and 5 bases from J, leaving 15 bases between. CDR1 is ENHRY, CDR2 SYGVKD, per germline. CDR3 sequence reads: CAISVVGSEDEQYF. The DNA for the CDR3 is TGTGCCATCAGTGTAGTCGGGTCCGAGGACGAGCAGTACTTC.

The chain recombines TRBV7-9 with TRBJ2-7; maybe TRBD2 (7 bases). CDR1 is SEHNR and CDR2 is FQNEAQ in the germline V gene (reference sequence). The CDR3 consists of 14 residues. Trimming stripped 7 bases from V and 3 bases from J, with 16 bases between. CDR3 sequence: CASTDGGPYYEQYF. Written as DNA, the CDR3 is TGTGCCAGCACCGACGGGGGGCCCTACTACGAGCAGTACTTC.

V and J are TRBV6-1 and TRBJ2-6; a weak D match, TRBD1 (6 bases). The CDR3 is made up of 15 amino acids. CDR1 is MNHNS, CDR2 SASEGT, per germline. V was clipped by 5 bases and J by 4 bases, with 12 bases between them. CDR3 region: CASSLQGPGANVLTF. The DNA for the CDR3 is TGTGCCAGCAGTTTACAGGGCCCCGGGGCCAACGTCCTGACTTTC.

This chain connects TRBV5-1 to TRBJ2-5; maybe TRBD2 (6 bases). Trimming cost V 2 bases and J 2 bases, with 13 bases left between them. The CDR3 has 15 amino acids. Germline CDR1 is SGHRS and CDR2 is YFSETQ. In nucleotides, the CDR3 is TGCGCCAGCAGCTTAACAGGACTACCGCAAGAGACCCAGTACTTC. It codes for CASSLTGLPQETQYF.

The chain has TRBV30 and TRBJ1-2; no firm D call. In germline, CDR1 is GTSNPN, CDR2 SVGIG (reference sequence). The CDR3 runs 13 residues. Deletions cut 3 bases from V and 2 bases from J, with 10 bases between. This CDR3 reads CAWSRRRNYGYTF. In nucleotides, the CDR3 is TGTGCCTGGAGCCGCCGACGGAACTATGGCTACACCTTC.

The V gene is TRBV19, the J gene TRBJ1-6, with D hard to call. Trimming cost V 3 bases and J 9 bases, with 12 bases left between them. The germline V gene encodes CDR1 LNHDA and CDR2 SQIVND (reference sequence). CDR3 size: 14 residues. The CDR3 DNA follows: TGTGCCAGTAGTATTCGACTATTCGGTTCACCCCTCCACTTT. It specifies CASSIRLFGSPLHF.

The chain carries TRBV10-3 and TRBJ1-3; tentative D call: TRBD1 (5 bases). This CDR3 region has 15 residues. The germline CDR1 and CDR2 sequences are ENHRY and SYGVKD. The V end lost 3 bases, the J end lost 2 bases, and 11 bases lay between the germline ends. The CDR3 nucleotides read TGTGCCATCAGTGACTCATCCAGGGCTGGAAACACCATATATTTT. It specifies CAISDSSRAGNTIYF.

This chain links TRBV5-1 with TRBJ2-7; 8 nucleotides match TRBD2. Germline loops: CDR1 SGHRS, CDR2 YFSETQ. The CDR3 extends over 15 amino acids. With V trimmed by 2 bases and J by 0 bases, 4 bases remained unmatched. The DNA for the CDR3 is TGCGCCAGCAGCTTCTCAGCGGGGGCCTCCTACGAGCAGTACTTC. This encodes CASSFSAGASYEQYF.